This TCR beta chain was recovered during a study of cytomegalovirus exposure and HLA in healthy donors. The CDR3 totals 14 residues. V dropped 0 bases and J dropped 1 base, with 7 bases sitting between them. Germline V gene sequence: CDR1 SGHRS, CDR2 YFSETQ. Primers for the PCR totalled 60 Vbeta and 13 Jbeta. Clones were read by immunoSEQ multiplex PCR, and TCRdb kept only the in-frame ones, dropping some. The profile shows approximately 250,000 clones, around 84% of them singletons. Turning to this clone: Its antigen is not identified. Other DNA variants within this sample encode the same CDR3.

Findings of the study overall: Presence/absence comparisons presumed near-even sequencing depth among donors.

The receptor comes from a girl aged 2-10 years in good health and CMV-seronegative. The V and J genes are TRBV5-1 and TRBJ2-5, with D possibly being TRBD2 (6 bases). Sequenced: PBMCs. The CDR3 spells CASSLGGGQETQYF. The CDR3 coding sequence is TGCGCCAGCAGCTTGGGGGGAGGCCAAGAGACCCAGTACTTC.